This T cell receptor beta chain was captured in a study of cytomegalovirus exposure and HLA in healthy donors (dated by TCRdb to 2016 to 2017). A note on the overall study: According to an earlier analysis of 550 to 750 of the donors, 200 million or so T cells yielded 95 million to 140 million unique TCR beta sequences and about 300 Gb of sequence data. The study used immunosequencing to profile the T cell repertoires of under 700 subjects and linked those repertoires to cytomegalovirus serostatus. Rather than drawing on any new phenotypic data, the later analysis identified candidate immune exposures from TCR beta sequences and the way those sequences occurred across donors. Typing coverage differed by locus: A, B, C, DRB1 and DQB1 were typed in roughly 620-630 donors, DQA1 in 500 to 550, DPA1 in approximately 600, and DPB1 in 472. Alongside the repertoire data, information on donor age, sex, ethnicity and CMV serostatus was compiled. Roughly 300 gigabases of sequencing data and approximately 84 million unique TCR sequences were included in an early release covering 550 to 800 HLA-typed donors. A handful of DR-DQ haplotypes were handled as single units for association and clustering because linkage in the cohort was strong. HLA typing covered class I and class II loci at four-digit resolution. A later genetic analysis used genome-wide SNP genotypes for about 65% of the 666 donors, treating that subset as a discovery cohort. A later analysis re-examined previously published TCR beta repertoires from roughly 650 donors and added high-resolution HLA genotyping to investigate patterns of TCR occurrence. Besides the first cohort of more than 650 subjects, a separate validation cohort made up of about 120 different subjects was used. On average, over 200,000 unique TCR beta nucleotide sequences were sequenced per donor among 398 genotyped donors of the cohort, with roughly 18% of those sequences being non-productive. All discovery cohort repertoires had been generated using a single sequencing platform. Among the roughly 400 genotyped donors, approximately 82% belonged to the genetic ancestry cluster associated with self-reported Caucasian donors. The study combined high-throughput TCR immunosequencing, statistical association of individual TCRs with disease status, and machine learning to predict cytomegalovirus infection status. The study was designed to test whether signatures of past pathogen exposure could be identified by cataloging public T cell receptors. An earlier analysis of 587 of the donors used high-throughput TCR beta sequencing to judge whether each TCR beta V gene segment behaved as functional or pseudogenic.

CDR1 and CDR2 (MDHEN, SYDVKM) derive from the germline V gene. Trimming takes 7 bases from V and 4 bases from J, and the germline ends sit 16 bases apart. Inclusive of the bounding cysteine and phenylalanine, the CDR3 is 15 residues long. The sequence is cut down to CDR3 DNA, 45 bases in frame from base 1. Study-wide conclusions, independent of this receptor: The cohort was sequenced for TCR beta chains only, and without alpha or paired-chain data the features that could be detected were limited. The only immune exposure information available for the cohort was CMV serostatus. V-gene and J-gene trimming of TCR beta chains was associated with a missense DCLRE1C variant in a later genetic analysis, and the association was replicated in an independent cohort. A further reported finding was that TCR beta sequences accurately predicted the HLA-A and HLA-B alleles for most subjects in the first cohort. Because counts were too low, 15 to 20 rarely observed V segments, including chromosome 9 orphons, were excluded from the earlier analysis of 500 to 700 of the donors. Most TCR sequences were seen in very few donors, while some public TCRs were found in many individuals. In the study, 164 TCR beta chains were listed as associated with cytomegalovirus. According to the authors, the approach could potentially be generalized to other disease states and immunological phenotypes. According to a later analysis, parvovirus B19, influenza, CMV and Epstein-Barr virus appeared linked to several top co-occurrence clusters. The classifier was reported to diagnose cytomegalovirus status with high specificity and sensitivity in both the original cohort and the validation cohort. In a later analysis, TCR association rates were found to vary across HLA loci, with the most associated TCRs seen for DRB1 alleles and the fewest for HLA-C alleles. Presence/absence analyses assumed roughly uniform sequencing depth across donors, an assumption that may not hold. In a later analysis, HLA-associated TCR beta chains showed more clonal expansion and lower generation probabilities than non-associated chains that were equally common. In an earlier analysis of under 600 of the donors, most TCR beta V segments were observed in productive rearrangements about 87% or about 30% of the time, broadly matching IMGT annotations. Assigning TCR associations to individual alleles was difficult when HLA alleles, especially DR and DQ, strongly co-occurred. In vitro tests confirmed that a few of the cytomegalovirus-associated TCR beta chains recognize cytomegalovirus antigens. Because HLA typing was missing for some donors at each locus, association tests included only the typed subset. The 87-base-pair reads could not distinguish some IMGT-functional V segments, including TRBV6-2 and TRBV6-3, so those segments were excluded. In a later analysis, 15,000 to 20,000 TCR beta sequences were associated with specific HLA alleles at a false discovery rate of 0.05. According to a later analysis, most CMV-associated TCR beta chains appeared to be HLA-restricted, and the HLA associations seemed to be driven largely by CMV exposure. The sequencing pipeline was judged likely to have produced a cluster of highly shared sequence variants as a technical artifact. Linkage disequilibrium might explain the correlated functional status among segregating V segments, but an unknown experimental factor could not be ruled out. In a later genetic analysis, fewer N-insertions in productive TCRs were reported among donors in an Asian-associated ancestry cluster than the roughly 700-donor mean.

A note on this clone: Its antigen is not yet known. It has no much larger one-base neighbor in the sample; base qualities were not kept.

The protocol used for the library was the immunoSEQ multiplex PCR assay. For the multiplex PCR, a mixture combining 60 forward primers for TCR Vbeta segments and 13 reverse primers for TCR Jbeta segments was used. The CDR3 region of rearranged TCR beta genes was amplified from genomic DNA by a multiplex PCR assay. The Illumina HiSeq System was used to sequence the amplified TCR beta libraries as 87-base-pair reads. The authors' pipeline ran thus. Across the 666 repertoires, a later analysis counted some 81 million unique TCR beta chains, roughly 11 million of which were shared by at least two donors. Raw reads were error-corrected and collapsed into unique sequences with a nearest-neighbor algorithm that merged closely related sequences to remove PCR and sequencing errors. To assign V, D and J gene segments, CDR3 sequences were aligned to IMGT reference sequences. For a sequence to be retained, a match of at least six nucleotides to both a V gene segment and a J gene segment was required. A rearrangement was called productive if the CDR3 had no stop codons and remained in frame with V and J, and every other rearrangement was called non-productive. CDR3 was defined by IMGT convention, running from the second conserved V-encoded cysteine to the conserved J-encoded phenylalanine. The earlier analysis of 587 of the donors excluded any sequence lacking an unambiguous match to a single V gene segment. In an earlier analysis of several hundred of the donors, V segments were called functional above 56.7% productive rearrangements and were called segregating when the between-donor standard deviation exceeded 5%. A statistical classification framework was built for diagnosing cytomegalovirus status from the catalog of TCR beta chain sequences. In a later analysis, TCR nucleotide sequences were compared against IMGT/GENE-DB human TR gene sequences so that V and J genes could be assigned. In a later analysis, CDR3 sequences and most-parsimonious VDJ recombination scenarios were assigned using the TCRdist pipeline. In a later analysis, every TCR beta chain was defined by the combination of its CDR3 amino acid sequence and its V-gene family, and reads without a unique V-gene family were dropped. A later analysis removed 592 highly shared, low-generation-probability nucleotide sequences to deal with suspected cross-contamination and a sequencing artifact. A later analysis calculated a clonal expansion index for each public chain from normalized within-repertoire ranks of inferred template counts. A later analysis computed generation probabilities with a VDJ recombination model fitted to out-of-frame rearrangements, and checked the results against IGoR. In a later analysis, TCR-TCR, TCR-HLA and TCR-CMV co-occurrence was scored with hypergeometric tests, and a repertoire-size bias correction was applied to TCR pairs. In a later analysis, false discovery rates were estimated by permuting HLA or CMV assignments 20 times. A later analysis grouped co-occurring TCRs with DBSCAN, adding TCRdist sequence similarity when clustering within HLA-allele-positive subsets. Co-occurrence clustering excluded repertoires with fewer than 30,000 or more than 120,000 public chains, plus five with anomalous nucleotide sharing. The clones in this table, taken by TCRdb from immuneACCESS, are in-frame only. Not every clone is retained; where verified, under half of the shortfall comes from an unresolved V gene, and the cause of the rest is unknown. The DNA was the basis for D and trimming; V, J and clone size are from that table. In this sample the table shows around 200,000 clones, 70% to 85% of which occur a single time. The leading ten clones occupy 4% to 4.5% of the sample.

In total, roughly 670 healthy bone marrow donors made up the cohort. All cohort members were sampled while nominally healthy, although unrecorded immune exposures were likely present. The donor tested CMV seropositive, placing the donor among the roughly 270 seropositive members of the cohort. A peripheral blood sample was provided by each donor, and peripheral blood mononuclear cells were used for TCR beta sequencing. Genomic DNA was extracted from the blood cell samples with the Qiagen DNeasy Blood Extraction Kit. The sequenced material came from PBMCs. The chain employs TRBV28 and TRBJ2-2, and TRBD1 may be the D gene, going by 6 matching bases. The receptor was isolated from a woman aged 30 to 39 in good health and CMV-seropositive. This receptor has the CDR3 CASKRKDRVTGELFF. The DNA is as follows: TGTGCCAGCAAAAGAAAGGACAGAGTCACCGGGGAGCTGTTTTTT.